This T cell receptor beta chain was sequenced for a study of blood T cells in healthy people across ages. The V end was cut by 3 bases, the J end by 10 bases, with 15 bases between. Germline loops: CDR1 ENHRY, CDR2 SYGVKD. This CDR3 contains 13 residues. Isolation of PBMCs gave at least 7 million cells per sample. Total RNA extracted from each sample amounted to at least 6 micrograms. Study-level results: Diversity figures based on one million T cells were deemed too low.

A J-beta primer mix and a sample-barcoded 5' primer were used in a second PCR of about 7 to 12 cycles. Through a template-switch adaptor with 12 random nucleotides, each cDNA molecule received a tag. MiXCR, run by TCRdb on the 5' RACE reads, gives a single entry per CDR3 protein. Of 1.5 million to 2 million distinct CDR3 sequences listed, 28% are singletons. A word on this clonotype: Antigen: not known.

This clonotype was obtained from a woman in her thirties in good health. Material: blood. V usage is TRBV10-3 and J usage is TRBJ1-1; TRBD1 is a possible D gene (5 bases). The CDR3 DNA reads TGTGCCATCAGTGATGGGACTCCCCAGGTAGCTTTCTTT. Translated, it gives CAISDGTPQVAFF.